The 8 T cell receptor beta chains in this list originate from one sample, sequenced in a study of cytomegalovirus exposure and HLA in healthy donors. Assay: immunoSEQ multiplex PCR; the TCRdb copy retains only in-frame clones and omits some. The sample has 100,000 to 120,000 clones, around nine tenths seen once. The sample comprised PBMCs. The receptors were gathered from a woman aged 18 to 35 in good health and CMV-seronegative.

V gene TRBV6-1 combines with J gene TRBJ1-1; TRBD1 aligns across 9 bases. The CDR3 loop spans 14 amino acids. Trimming removed 6 bases from V and 6 bases from J; junction bases left unmatched: 8. The germline CDR1 and CDR2 sequences are MNHNS and SASEGT. CDR3 amino acids: CASRPTGGRSEAFF. Written as DNA, the CDR3 is TGTGCCAGCAGGCCTACAGGGGGCAGGTCTGAAGCTTTCTTT.

The genes are TRBV27 and TRBJ2-1; 9 bases fit TRBD2. Looked up from germline, CDR1 is MNHEY and CDR2 is SMNVEV (reference sequence). The CDR3 is 15 amino acids. Trimming at V came to 3 bases and at J to 1 base, leaving 1 base not matched to a gene. CDR3 DNA sequence: TGTGCCAGCAGTTTGACTAGCGGATCCTACAATGAGCAGTTCTTC. Amino acid sequence: CASSLTSGSYNEQFF.

The V and J genes are TRBV7-2 and TRBJ2-7; 7 bases agree with TRBD1. The germline gives CDR1 SGHTA, CDR2 FQGNSA. The CDR3 consists of 15 residues. Trimming at V came to 4 bases and at J to 5 bases, leaving 11 bases not matched to a gene. As DNA, the CDR3 is TGTGCCAGCAGCTACCGACAGGGTATTAAGGACGAGCAGTACTTC. Translation gives CASSYRQGIKDEQYF. The whole variable domain, remainder taken from reference TRBV7-2 and TRBJ2-7, is GAGVSQSPSNKVTEKGKDVELRCDPISGHTALYWYRQSLGQGLEFLIYFQGNSAPDKSGLPSDRFSAERTGGSVSTLTIQRTQQEDSAVYLCASSYRQGIKDEQYFGPGTRLTVT.

The CDR3 region has the DNA TGTGCCAGCAGTCCTCCCGGGACTATAGGTCGTCGCTACACCTTC. This translates into CASSPPGTIGRRYTF. This sequence joins TRBV6-1 and TRBJ1-2, with D possibly matching TRBD1 (5 bases). V lost 5 bases, J lost 9 bases, and 22 bases lay in between. Germline loops: CDR1 MNHNS, CDR2 SASEGT. CDR3 length: 15 amino acids.

The chain couples TRBV5-1 to TRBJ2-6, with D unclear. Between the trimmed V and J ends, which lost 0 bases and 4 bases, there was a span of 11 bases. Germline V CDR1 and CDR2: SGHRS, YFSETQ. The CDR3 is made up of 16 amino acids. The CDR3 DNA reads TGCGCCAGCAGCTTGGCCGCCCGGAGAGGGGCCAACGTCCTGACTTTC. It translates to CASSLAARRGANVLTF.

The gene calls are TRBV18 and TRBJ1-2, with a weak D call TRBD1 (6 bases). V was clipped by 4 bases and J by 8 bases, with 14 bases between them. The CDR3 is 13 amino acids. The germline V gene encodes CDR1 KGHSH and CDR2 LQKENI. The CDR3 spells CASSLSGAGGYTF. The CDR3 region has the DNA TGTGCCAGCTCACTCTCAGGGGCTGGGGGCTACACCTTC.

This sequence joins TRBV7-2 and TRBJ2-7, with 13 bases lining up with TRBD2. CDR3 length equals 18 residues. J gave up 7 bases and V 3 bases, and 15 bases lay outside the gene matches. Germline CDR1 reads SGHTA; CDR2 reads FQGNSA. The CDR3 sequence is CASSFGTSGVPVRVEQYF. The CDR3 region has the DNA TGTGCCAGCAGCTTTGGGACTAGCGGGGTCCCAGTACGCGTAGAGCAGTACTTC.

This chain links TRBV11-2 with TRBJ2-1; D possibly corresponds to TRBD1 (5 bases). Germline CDR1 reads SGHAT; CDR2 reads FQNNGV. Trimming took 1 base from V and 6 from J, leaving 10 bases between them. This CDR3 contains 14 residues. The DNA for the CDR3 is TGTGCCAGCAGCTTAGTCAGGGCAGGCAATGAGCAGTTCTTC. Its translation: CASSLVRAGNEQFF.